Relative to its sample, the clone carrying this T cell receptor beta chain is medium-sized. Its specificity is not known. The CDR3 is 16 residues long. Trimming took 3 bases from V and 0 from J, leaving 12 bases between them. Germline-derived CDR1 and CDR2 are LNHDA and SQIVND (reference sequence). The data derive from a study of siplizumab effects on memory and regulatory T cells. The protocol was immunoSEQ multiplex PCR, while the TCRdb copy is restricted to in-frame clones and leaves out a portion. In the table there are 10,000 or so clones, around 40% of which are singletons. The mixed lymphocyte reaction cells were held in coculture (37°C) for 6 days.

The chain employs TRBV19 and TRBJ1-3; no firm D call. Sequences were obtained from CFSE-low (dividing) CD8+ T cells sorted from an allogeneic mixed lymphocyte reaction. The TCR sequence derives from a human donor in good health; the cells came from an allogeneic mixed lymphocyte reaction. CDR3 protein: CASSMRQESSGNTIYF. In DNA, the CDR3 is TGTGCCAGTAGTATGCGTCAGGAGAGCTCTGGAAACACCATATATTTT.